This TCR beta chain was captured in a study of OX40 agonist ivuxolimab in advanced cancers. As for the study in general: In this trial design, patients received ivuxolimab intravenously at 0.01 to 10 mg/kg every 2 weeks. Earlier treatment with anti-PD-1, anti-PD-L1 or anti-CTLA-4 was permitted, and 30% to 40% had received some.

Samples of blood were obtained at baseline, on cycle 4 day 1, and on cycle 7 day 1. Sequenced by immunoSEQ multiplex PCR; TCRdb stores in-frame clones only, minus some. The table includes tens of thousands of clones, roughly four fifths detected once. Of note for this clone: Antigen: not known.

General study points: More expanded clones were seen, on average, in CD8+ T cells than in CD4+.

The CDR3 loop spans 14 amino acids. Germline CDR1 SNHLY, CDR2 FYNNEI. Trimming stripped 6 bases from V and 1 base from J, with 11 bases between. The rearrangement uses TRBV2 and TRBJ2-3; either TRBD1 or TRBD2 may supply D (6 bases each). The input for sequencing was CD4+ or CD8+ T cells sorted from blood, taken in a trial of the OX40 agonist ivuxolimab. The sequence came from an adult with an advanced solid tumor such as melanoma, head and neck, liver or kidney cancer. This CDR3 reads CASRGGRGTDTQYF. The CDR3, as DNA: TGTGCCAGCAGGGGGGGCAGGGGCACAGATACGCAGTATTTT. The full variable domain, in which reference TRBV2 and TRBJ2-3 provide the parts outside the CDR3, is EPEVTQTPSHQVTQMGQEVILRCVPISNHLYFYWYRQILGQKVEFLVSFYNNEISEKSEIFDDQFSVERPDGSNFTLKIRSTKLEDSAMYFCASRGGRGTDTQYFGPGTRLTVL.